What follows describes a single TCR beta chain. The antigen it recognizes is unknown. Base qualities were left out, and no much larger clone turns up one base away. The sample comes from a study of T cell responses to AZD1222 COVID-19 vaccine (dated by TCRdb to the early 2020s). General notes on the study: TCR sequencing was performed for 230 to 250 trial participants, of whom around 210 were given two doses of AZD1222 and 26 were given two doses of MenACWY control vaccine. Trial participants were enrolled into age subgroups of 18-55, 56-69 and 70-plus years, which contained about 150, 27 and 61 TCR-sequenced participants, respectively. Broader findings and caveats from the paper: No day 14 peak-response samples were available, so repertoires were characterized only after the peak T cell response. The 56-69-year group was small, and its depth increase did not reach significance, likely because of low power. The vaccine-associated CD4 TCRs covered the entire spike protein, and the dominant responses fell in regions 160-218 and 743-854. Nearly half of unique spike-specific TCRs reportedly recognized epitopes outside regions mutated in the B.1.351 and B.1.1.7 variants. After two AZD1222 doses, both the breadth and the depth of spike-specific TCRs were significantly higher than at day 0 and than in MenACWY recipients. Conclusions about previously exposed vaccinees were limited because only six AZD1222 recipients were SARS-CoV-2 seropositive at baseline. Most participants were white British and females outnumbered males, and the authors suggested that clonal diversity may have been underestimated.

The CDR3 has 16 amino acids, counting the end cysteine and phenylalanine. This entry keeps only the CDR3 DNA: 48 bases, framed from base 1. In the germline V gene (reference sequence), CDR1 corresponds to WNHNN and CDR2 to SYGVQD. From V the trimming removes 2 bases and from J it removes 5 bases, while the gene matches leave 9 bases of the junction unaccounted for. The time point label, as the study defines it: baseline before first vaccination. The treatment or condition label, read with the paper, signifies: meningococcal conjugate vaccine given as trial control. The vaccinee samples were drawn from two UK trials, COV001 and COV002, one of which was a single-blind randomized controlled phase 2/3 trial testing AZD1222 (ChAdOx1 nCoV-19) in healthy adults. For TCRbeta chain sequencing, PBMC samples from trial participants were taken at day 0 and at day 28 after the second dose. The CDR3 regions of human TCRbeta chains were analyzed by immunosequencing. Concerning the study's data processing: Repertoire TCRs were checked for matches against a reference library of SARS-CoV-2-specific TCRs that had been generated using the MIRA antigen-specificity platform. Breadth meant the fraction of unique TCRs that were SARS-CoV-2-associated, whereas depth meant the fraction of total T cells that were SARS-CoV-2-associated. Using the MIRA data, each spike-specific TCR was mapped to the spike region that the TCR reacts to and placed in a CD4 or CD8 class. Log10-transformed breadth and depth values were compared by one-way ANOVA with Sidak's multiple comparisons tests. Not all clones reach the TCRdb copy of this immuneACCESS table, which keeps in-frame sequences only. Checked studies attribute under half of the gap to unresolved V genes and leave the rest unexplained. D and trimming were read from the DNA, whereas the V and J calls and clone size are those reported in that table. For this sample there are roughly 140,000 clones; about nine tenths appear just once. 3% to 4% of the sample comes from the top ten.

The sample in question was peripheral blood, obtained on day 0 of MenACWY control vaccination. This clonotype was sampled from an adult in good health. This chain is built from TRBV10-1 and TRBJ2-5; a stretch of 9 junction bases matches TRBD2. The DNA sequence reads TGCGCCAGCAGTGAGCCCTATAGCGGGAGAGGCGAGACCCAGTACTTC. Translated, this gives CASSEPYSGRGETQYF.